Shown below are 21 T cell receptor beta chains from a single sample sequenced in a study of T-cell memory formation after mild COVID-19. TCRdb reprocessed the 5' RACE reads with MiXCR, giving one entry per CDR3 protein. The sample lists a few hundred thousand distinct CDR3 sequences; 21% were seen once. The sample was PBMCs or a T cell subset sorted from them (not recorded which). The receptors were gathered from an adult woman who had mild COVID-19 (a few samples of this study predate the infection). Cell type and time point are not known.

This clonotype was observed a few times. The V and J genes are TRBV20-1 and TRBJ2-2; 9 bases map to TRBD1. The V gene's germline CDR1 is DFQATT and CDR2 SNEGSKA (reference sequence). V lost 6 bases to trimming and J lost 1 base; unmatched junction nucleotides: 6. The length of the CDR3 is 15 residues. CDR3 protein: CSATGTGKNTGELFF. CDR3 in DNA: TGCAGTGCCACCGGGACAGGGAAGAACACCGGGGAGCTGTTTTTT.

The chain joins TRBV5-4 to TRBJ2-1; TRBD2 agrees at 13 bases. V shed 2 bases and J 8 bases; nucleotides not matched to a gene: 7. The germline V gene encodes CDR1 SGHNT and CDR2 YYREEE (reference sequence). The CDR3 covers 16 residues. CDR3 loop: CASSLGGLAGEDEQFF. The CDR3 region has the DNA TGTGCCAGCAGCTTAGGAGGACTAGCGGGGGAGGATGAGCAGTTCTTC.

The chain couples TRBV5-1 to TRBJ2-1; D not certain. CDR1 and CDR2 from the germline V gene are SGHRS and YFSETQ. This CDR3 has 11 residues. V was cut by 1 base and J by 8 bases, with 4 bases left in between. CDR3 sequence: CASSLFDEQFF. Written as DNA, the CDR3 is TGCGCCAGCAGCTTGTTCGATGAGCAGTTCTTC.

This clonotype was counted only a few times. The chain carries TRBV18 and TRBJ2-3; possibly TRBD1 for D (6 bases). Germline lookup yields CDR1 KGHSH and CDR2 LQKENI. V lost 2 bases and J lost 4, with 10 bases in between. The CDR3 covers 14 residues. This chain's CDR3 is CASSPRGSSDTQYF. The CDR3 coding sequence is TGTGCCAGCTCACCAAGGGGGAGTTCAGATACGCAGTATTTT.

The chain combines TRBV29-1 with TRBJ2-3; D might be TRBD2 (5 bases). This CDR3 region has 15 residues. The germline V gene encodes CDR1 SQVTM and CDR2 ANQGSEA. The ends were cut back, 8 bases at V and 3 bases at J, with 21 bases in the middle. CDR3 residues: CSILRGLVGTDTQYF. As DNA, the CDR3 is TGCAGCATACTCCGCGGACTTGTAGGAACAGATACGCAGTATTTT.

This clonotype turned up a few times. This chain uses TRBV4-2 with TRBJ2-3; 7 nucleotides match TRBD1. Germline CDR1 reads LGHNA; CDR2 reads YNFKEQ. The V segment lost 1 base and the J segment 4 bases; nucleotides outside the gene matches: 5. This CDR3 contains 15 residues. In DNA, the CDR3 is TGTGCCAGCAGCCAAGCCGACAGGGTTTCAGATACGCAGTATTTT. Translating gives CASSQADRVSDTQYF.

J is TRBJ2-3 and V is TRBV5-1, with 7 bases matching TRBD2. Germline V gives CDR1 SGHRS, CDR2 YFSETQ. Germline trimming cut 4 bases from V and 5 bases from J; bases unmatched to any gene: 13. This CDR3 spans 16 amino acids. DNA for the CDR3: TGCGCCAGCAGCGGCCCAGCGGGGCGGTGGGAAGATACGCAGTATTTT. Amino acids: CASSGPAGRWEDTQYF.

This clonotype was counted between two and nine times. The CDR3 sequence: CASSVSMGRKNNEKLFF. Here the CDR3 DNA reads TGTGCCAGCAGCGTCTCGATGGGACGGAAAAATAATGAAAAACTGTTTTTT. J is TRBJ1-4 and V is TRBV9; maybe TRBD1 (5 bases). Germline V lookup: CDR1 SGDLS, CDR2 YYNGEE. There are 17 residues in the CDR3. V was trimmed by 2 bases and J by 4 bases, leaving 18 bases between them. Using reference TRBV9 and TRBJ1-4 for the parts outside the CDR3, the full variable domain is DSGVTQTPKHLITATGQRVTLRCSPRSGDLSVYWYQQSLDQGLQFLIQYYNGEERAKGNILERFSAQQFPDLHSELNLSSLELGDSALYFCASSVSMGRKNNEKLFFGSGTQLSVL.

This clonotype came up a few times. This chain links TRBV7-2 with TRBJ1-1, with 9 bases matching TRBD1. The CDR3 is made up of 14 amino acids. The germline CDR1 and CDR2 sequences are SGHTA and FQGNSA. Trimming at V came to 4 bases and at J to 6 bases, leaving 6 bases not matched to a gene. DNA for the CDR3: TGTGCCAGCAGCTCGTATACAGGGGGCCCTGAAGCTTTCTTT. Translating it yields CASSSYTGGPEAFF.

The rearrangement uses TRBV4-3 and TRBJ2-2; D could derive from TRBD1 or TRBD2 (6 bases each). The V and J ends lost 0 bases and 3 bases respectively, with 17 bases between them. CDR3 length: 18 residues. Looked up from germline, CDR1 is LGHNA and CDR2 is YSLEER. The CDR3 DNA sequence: TGCGCCAGCAGCCAAGATCCCCCGGGGGCGATTTACACCGGGGAGCTGTTTTTT. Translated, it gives CASSQDPPGAIYTGELFF.

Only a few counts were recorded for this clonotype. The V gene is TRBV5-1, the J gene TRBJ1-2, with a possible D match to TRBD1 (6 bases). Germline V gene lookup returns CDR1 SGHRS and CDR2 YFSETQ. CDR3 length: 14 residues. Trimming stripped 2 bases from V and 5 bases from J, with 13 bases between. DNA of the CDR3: TGCGCCAGCAGCTTCCCGGACAGCATGTATGGCTACACCTTC. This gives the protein CASSFPDSMYGYTF.

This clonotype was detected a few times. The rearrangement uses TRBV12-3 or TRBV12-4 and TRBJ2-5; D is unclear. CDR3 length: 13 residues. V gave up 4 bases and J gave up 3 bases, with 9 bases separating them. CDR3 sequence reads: CASSSNRKETQYF. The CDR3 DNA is TGTGCCAGCAGTTCAAACAGAAAAGAGACCCAGTACTTC.

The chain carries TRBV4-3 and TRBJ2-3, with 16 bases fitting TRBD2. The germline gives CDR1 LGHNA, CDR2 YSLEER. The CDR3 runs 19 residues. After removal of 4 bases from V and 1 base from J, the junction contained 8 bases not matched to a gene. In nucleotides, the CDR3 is TGCGCCAGCAGCCGGGGACTAGCGGGAGGGCCGCCCGGCACAGATACGCAGTATTTT. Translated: CASSRGLAGGPPGTDTQYF.

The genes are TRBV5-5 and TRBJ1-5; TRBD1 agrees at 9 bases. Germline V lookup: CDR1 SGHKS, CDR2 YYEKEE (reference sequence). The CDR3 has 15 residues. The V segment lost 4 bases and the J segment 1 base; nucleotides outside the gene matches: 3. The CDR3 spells CASSGGQGSNQPQHF. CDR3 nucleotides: TGTGCCAGCAGCGGGGGACAGGGAAGCAATCAGCCCCAGCATTTT.

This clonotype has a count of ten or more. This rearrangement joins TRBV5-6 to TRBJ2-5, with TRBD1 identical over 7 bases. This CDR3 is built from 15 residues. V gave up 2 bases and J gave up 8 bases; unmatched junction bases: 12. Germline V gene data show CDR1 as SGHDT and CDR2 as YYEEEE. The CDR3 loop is CASSLLTGQQRTQYF. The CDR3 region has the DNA TGTGCCAGCAGCTTACTTACGGGACAGCAAAGAACCCAGTACTTC.

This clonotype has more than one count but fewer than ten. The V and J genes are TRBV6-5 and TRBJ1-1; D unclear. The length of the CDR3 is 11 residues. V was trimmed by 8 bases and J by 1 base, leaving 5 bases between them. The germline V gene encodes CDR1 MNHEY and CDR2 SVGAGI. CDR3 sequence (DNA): TGTGCCAGCCTGACGAACACTGAAGCTTTCTTT. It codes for CASLTNTEAFF.

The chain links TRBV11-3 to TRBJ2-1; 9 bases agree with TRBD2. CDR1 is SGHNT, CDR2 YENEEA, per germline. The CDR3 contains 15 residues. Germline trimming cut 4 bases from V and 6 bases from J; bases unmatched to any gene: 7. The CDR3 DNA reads TGTGCCAGCAGCTATAGCGGGAGCCGGGGCAATGAGCAGTTCTTC. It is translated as CASSYSGSRGNEQFF.

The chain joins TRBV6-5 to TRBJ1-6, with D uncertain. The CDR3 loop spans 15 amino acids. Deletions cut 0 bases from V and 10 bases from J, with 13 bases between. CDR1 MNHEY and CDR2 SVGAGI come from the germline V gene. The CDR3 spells CASSYSNQGRSPLHF. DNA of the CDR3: TGTGCCAGCAGTTACTCTAACCAAGGACGCTCACCCCTCCACTTT.

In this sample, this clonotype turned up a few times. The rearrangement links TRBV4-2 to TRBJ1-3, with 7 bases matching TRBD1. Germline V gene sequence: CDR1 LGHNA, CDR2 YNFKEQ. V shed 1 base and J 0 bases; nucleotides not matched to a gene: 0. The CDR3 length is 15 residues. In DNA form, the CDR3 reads TGTGCCAGCAGCCAAGGGGACAGCTCTGGAAACACCATATATTTT. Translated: CASSQGDSSGNTIYF.

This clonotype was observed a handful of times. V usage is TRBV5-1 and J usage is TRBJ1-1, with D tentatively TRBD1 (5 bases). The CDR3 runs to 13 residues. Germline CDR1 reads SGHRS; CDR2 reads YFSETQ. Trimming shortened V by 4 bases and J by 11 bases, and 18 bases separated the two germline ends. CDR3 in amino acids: CASSGLTGSEAFF. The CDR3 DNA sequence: TGCGCCAGCAGCGGACTTACAGGCTCCGAGGCTTTCTTT.

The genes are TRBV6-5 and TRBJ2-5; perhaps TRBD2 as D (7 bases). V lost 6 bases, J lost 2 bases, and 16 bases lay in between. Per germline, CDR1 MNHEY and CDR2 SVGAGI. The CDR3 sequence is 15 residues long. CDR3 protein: CASSHGGGAQETQYF. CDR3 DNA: TGTGCCAGCAGCCACGGTGGGGGGGCGCAAGAGACCCAGTACTTC.